This entry is about one T cell receptor beta chain. In the study's own analysis: How many nucleated cells were present was estimated from reference gene primer amplification. Data came from immunoSEQ multiplex PCR; TCRdb stores just in-frame clones and leaves some out. V, J and clone size derive from that table, while D and trimming were established from the DNA sequence. Of about 200,000 clones in the sample, roughly 88% were seen once. The CDR3 loop spans 15 amino acids. CDR1 and CDR2 (germline): SGHRS, YFSETQ. V lost 2 bases to trimming and J lost 1 base, with 9 bases between them. The data derive from a study of blood T cell repertoires in COVID-19. Study at large: Samples came from the United States, Italy and Spain, spanning acute and convalescent COVID-19. PBMCs, B-cell-depleted T cells, or T cells provided the cDNA or gDNA that made up the material.

This sequence originates from a human donor in a cohort sampled during active COVID-19. Sequences were obtained from peripheral blood. The V and J genes are TRBV5-1 and TRBJ2-2; weak D call: TRBD2 (6 bases). CDR3 protein: CASSFSGMNTGELFF. The CDR3 coding sequence is TGCGCCAGCAGCTTTAGCGGAATGAACACCGGGGAGCTGTTTTTT.